The clone carrying this TCR beta chain was seen a few times. This specimen belongs to a study of radiotherapy plus CTLA-4 blockade in lung cancer. Data came from immunoSEQ multiplex PCR; TCRdb stores just in-frame clones and leaves some out. The repertoire consists of approximately 80,000 clones, with around 79% occurring once and the leading ten covering about 20%. The source is a human donor with non-small cell lung cancer whose response to radiotherapy plus ipilimumab could not be evaluated. Some clones in this sample may be carry-over from other donors' samples. Specimen: peripheral blood, collected from a patient treated with radiotherapy plus ipilimumab.

CDR3 protein: CASSQRDSRLGEQYF. The CDR3 DNA is TGCGCCAGCAGCCAACGGGACAGTCGTTTGGGCGAGCAGTACTTC. The J gene is TRBJ2-7, the V gene TRBV23-1; 7 positions match TRBD1. TRBV23-1 is placed among ORFs of uncertain function. The CDR3 extends over 15 amino acids. V shed 6 bases and J 6 bases; nucleotides not matched to a gene: 14.